What follows are 29 T cell receptor beta chains derived from one specimen sequenced in a study of T-cell reconstitution after alpha-beta-depleted transplantation in children. The TCRbeta library was prepared with unique molecular identifiers. TCRdb re-called the PCR reads with MiXCR, one entry per CDR3 protein. The data show 700,000 to 850,000 distinct CDR3 sequences, about 15% seen once. Specimen: PBMCs, mostly from graft donor cells, collected 360 days after TCRalphabeta/CD19-depleted stem cell transplant. The receptors originated from a male patient younger than 18 who had a stem cell transplant for acute lymphoblastic leukemia, so the T cells may come from the graft donor.

The chain couples TRBV12-3 or TRBV12-4 to TRBJ2-7, with unresolved D. Trimming left V 2 bases short and J 5 bases short, with 22 bases between. The CDR3 extends over 17 amino acids. The CDR3 coding sequence is TGTGCCAGCAGTTTACCCTTAAAGTCTCAGGCTGGGGACGAGCAGTACTTC. Its translation: CASSLPLKSQAGDEQYF.

In this sample, this clonotype turned up many times. CDR3 DNA sequence: TGCAGCGCATTAGCACATGGACCCACCGGGGAGCTGTTTTTT. Amino acids: CSALAHGPTGELFF. The chain couples TRBV29-1 to TRBJ2-2, with no clear D. Germline-derived CDR1 and CDR2 are SQVTM and ANQGSEA. Trimming left V 7 bases short and J 4 bases short, with 16 bases between. The CDR3 length is 14 residues.

This clonotype was picked up a small number of times. CDR3 amino acids: CASSYSLVQPQHF. DNA of the CDR3: TGTGCCAGCAGTTACTCGTTGGTACAGCCCCAGCATTTT. This sequence joins TRBV6-5 and TRBJ1-5; the D is unclear. Germline V gives CDR1 MNHEY, CDR2 SVGAGI. The CDR3 runs 13 residues. The V end was cut by 0 bases, the J end by 7 bases, with 7 bases between.

Only a few counts were recorded for this clonotype. V usage is TRBV18 and J usage is TRBJ2-5; 7 bases agree with TRBD1. The CDR3 has 17 amino acids. Germline lookup yields CDR1 KGHSH and CDR2 LQKENI. Trimming removed 1 base from V and 0 bases from J; junction bases left unmatched: 8. The CDR3, as DNA: TGTGCCAGCTCACCACGGCTGGGACAGTGGGACCAAGAGACCCAGTACTTC. Protein: CASSPRLGQWDQETQYF.

The chain joins TRBV15 to TRBJ1-2; D gene uncertain. The V gene's germline CDR1 is LNHNV and CDR2 YYDKDF (reference sequence). The CDR3 sequence is 14 residues long. V lost 0 bases to trimming and J lost 4 bases, with 9 bases between them. The CDR3 DNA reads TGTGCCACCAGCAGAGAAACGGGTCTCTATGGCTACACCTTC. Its protein product is CATSRETGLYGYTF.

V usage is TRBV11-2 and J usage is TRBJ2-3; the match to TRBD2 covers 8 bases. This CDR3 is built from 16 residues. Trimming cost V 1 base and J 3 bases; bases outside gene matches: 6. Germline V gene data show CDR1 as SGHAT and CDR2 as FQNNGV. The CDR3 loop reads CASSLVWGLGTDTQYF. The CDR3 bases are TGTGCCAGCAGCTTAGTTTGGGGACTAGGGACAGATACGCAGTATTTT. Full variable domain (rest looked up from reference TRBV11-2 and TRBJ2-3): EAGVAQSPRYKIIEKRQSVAFWCNPISGHATLYWYQQILGQGPKLLIQFQNNGVVDDSQLPKDRFSAERLKGVDSTLKIQPAKLEDSAVYLCASSLVWGLGTDTQYFGPGTRLTVL.

This clonotype has only a few counts. The V gene is TRBV20-1, the J gene TRBJ2-3, with 8 bases that match TRBD1. This CDR3 has 14 residues. The germline gives CDR1 DFQATT, CDR2 SNEGSKA (reference sequence). Trimming cost V 6 bases and J 7 bases; bases outside gene matches: 12. CDR3 bases: TGCAGTGCCTCACCAGGGGGCTGGATAAATACGCAGTATTTT. Translation gives CSASPGGWINTQYF.

The V call is TRBV5-3, the J call TRBJ2-5; D remains unclear. TRBV5-3 is filed as an ORF, its function uncertain. V dropped 2 bases and J dropped 5 bases, with 1 base sitting between them. There are 10 residues in the CDR3. The CDR3 protein is CARSFETQYF. CDR3 DNA: TGTGCCAGAAGCTTCGAGACCCAGTACTTC.

This clonotype was seen repeatedly, ten times or more. V gene TRBV6-5 combines with J gene TRBJ2-3; 10 nucleotides agree with TRBD2. CDR3 size: 17 residues. V was clipped by 0 bases and J by 3 bases; unmatched bases: 6. The germline gives CDR1 MNHEY, CDR2 SVGAGI. The CDR3 sequence is CASSYSKLAGTTDTQYF. CDR3 DNA: TGTGCCAGCAGTTACTCGAAACTAGCGGGGACGACAGATACGCAGTATTTT.

This clonotype was counted a few times. This chain links TRBV7-8 with TRBJ2-4, with D maybe TRBD2 (6 bases). Germline V CDR1 and CDR2: SGHVS, FQNEAQ. The CDR3 runs to 15 residues. The V and J ends lost 0 bases and 6 bases respectively, with 12 bases between them. CDR3 in DNA: TGTGCCAGCAGCTTAGCCCTGGGGGGACCAAACATTCAGTACTTC. Protein: CASSLALGGPNIQYF. Drawing the rest from reference TRBV7-8 and TRBJ2-4, the complete variable domain is GAGVSQSPRYKVAKRGQDVALRCDPISGHVSLFWYQQALGQGPEFLTYFQNEAQLDKSGLPSDRFFAERPEGSVSTLKIQRTQQEDSAVYLCASSLALGGPNIQYFGAGTRLSVL.

The chain employs TRBV10-3 and TRBJ2-7, with D possibly matching TRBD1 (6 bases). The CDR3 runs to 15 residues. Deletions cut 3 bases from V and 0 bases from J, with 12 bases between. Germline values: CDR1 ENHRY, CDR2 SYGVKD. The CDR3 DNA follows: TGTGCCATCAGTGACCCCGGGACACCCTCCTACGAGCAGTACTTC. Residues: CAISDPGTPSYEQYF.

This clonotype occurred a few times. V gene TRBV27 combines with J gene TRBJ2-7; 9 nucleotides align to TRBD2. There are 14 residues in the CDR3. After removal of 5 bases from V and 2 bases from J, the junction contained 4 bases not matched to a gene. Germline V gives CDR1 MNHEY, CDR2 SMNVEV (reference sequence). CDR3 residues: CASSLKRGAYEQYF. CDR3 coding DNA: TGTGCCAGCAGTCTAAAGCGGGGGGCCTACGAGCAGTACTTC.

This clonotype has more than one count but fewer than ten. The chain is built from TRBV29-1 and TRBJ2-7, with TRBD1 matching 11 bases. CDR1 and CDR2 from the germline V gene are SQVTM and ANQGSEA. V was clipped by 4 bases and J by 5 bases; unmatched bases: 10. The CDR3 spans 15 residues. The CDR3 nucleotides are TGCAGCGTTGGGGGGACAGGGGGTTGGGCGGACGAGCAGTACTTC. Amino acids: CSVGGTGGWADEQYF.

The gene calls are TRBV28 and TRBJ1-2, with 12 bases fitting TRBD1. The V and J ends lost 6 bases and 4 bases, in that order; junction bases with no gene match: 9. The CDR3 is made up of 16 amino acids. Germline V CDR1 and CDR2: MDHEN, SYDVKM. The CDR3 sequence is CASSHIPGQGAYGYTF. The DNA of the CDR3 is TGTGCCAGCAGCCATATTCCGGGACAGGGGGCCTATGGCTACACCTTC.

This clonotype occurred a few times. The rearrangement uses TRBV7-9 and TRBJ2-5; 7 nucleotides match TRBD2. Per germline, CDR1 SEHNR and CDR2 FQNEAQ (reference sequence). The CDR3 loop spans 13 amino acids. Trimming at V came to 6 bases and at J to 9 bases, leaving 10 bases not matched to a gene. CDR3 protein: CASSTGTGGSQYF. As DNA, the CDR3 is TGTGCCAGCAGTACCGGGACCGGGGGGTCCCAGTACTTC.

This clonotype showed up just a few times. The chain is built from TRBV6-5 and TRBJ2-7; D not certain. Germline assignment: CDR1 MNHEY and CDR2 SVGAGI. The CDR3 runs to 14 residues. Trimming cost V 2 bases and J 3 bases, with 11 bases left between them. The CDR3 reads CASSYGLKNYEQYF. The CDR3 nucleotides read TGTGCCAGCAGTTACGGTTTGAAAAACTACGAGCAGTACTTC.

V and J are TRBV20-1 and TRBJ2-1; TRBD2 might be the D (5 bases). Germline assignment: CDR1 DFQATT and CDR2 SNEGSKA (reference sequence). The CDR3 is made up of 15 amino acids. V was pared by 5 bases and J by 7 bases, with 21 bases between. The CDR3 bases are TGCAGTGCTCCTAAAGGGTACCTACCGGGGAATGAGCAGTTCTTC. Residues: CSAPKGYLPGNEQFF.

CDR3 in amino acids: CASSTTREGKNIQYF. The CDR3 nucleotides are TGTGCCAGCAGCACTACCAGGGAGGGCAAAAACATTCAGTACTTC. V gene TRBV11-2 combines with J gene TRBJ2-4; TRBD2 agrees at 7 bases. The V gene end was trimmed by 5 bases and the J gene end by 3 bases; junction bases not matched to a gene: 7. The V gene's germline CDR1 is SGHAT and CDR2 FQNNGV. This CDR3 contains 15 residues.

This clonotype has a handful of counts. The CDR3 here is CASRDRAWAPYEQYF. Here the CDR3 DNA reads TGTGCCAGCCGGGACAGGGCCTGGGCACCCTACGAGCAGTACTTC. V and J are TRBV27 and TRBJ2-7; 9 bases agree with TRBD1. This CDR3 has 15 amino acids. V shed 8 bases, J shed 2 bases, and the junction held 10 bases outside the gene matches. Germline V gene sequence: CDR1 MNHEY, CDR2 SMNVEV (reference sequence).

This clonotype was picked up one time. J is TRBJ2-7 and V is TRBV6-1; TRBD2 agrees at 11 bases. The CDR3 runs to 15 residues. Germline V gene data show CDR1 as MNHNS and CDR2 as SASEGT. V trimming: 5 bases; J trimming: 1 base; junction bases outside the gene matches: 4. CDR3 nucleotide sequence: TGTGCCAGCAGTCAGCCTAGCGGGAGGTCCTACGAGCAGTACTTC. Amino acids: CASSQPSGRSYEQYF.

Ten or more counts support this clonotype. This chain links TRBV11-1 with TRBJ2-3; D could derive from TRBD1 or TRBD2 (6 bases each). The CDR3 extends over 16 amino acids. V was clipped by 5 bases and J by 4 bases, with 19 bases between them. Germline loops: CDR1 SGHAT, CDR2 FQDESV (reference sequence). Written as DNA, the CDR3 is TGTGCCAGCAGCCTCACCCTGGGGGGCACACCAGATACGCAGTATTTT. Translating gives CASSLTLGGTPDTQYF.

The chain couples TRBV24-1 to TRBJ2-5, with 7 bases that match TRBD2. CDR1 and CDR2 (germline): KGHDR, SFDVKD. The CDR3 is made up of 14 amino acids. With V trimmed by 6 bases and J by 1 base, 4 bases remained unmatched. As DNA, the CDR3 is TGTGCCACCAGTCCAGCGGGATCCCAAGAGACCCAGTACTTC. Translating gives CATSPAGSQETQYF.

This clonotype came up many times. The CDR3 protein is CASSVGAVRANEQFF. The CDR3, as DNA: TGTGCCAGCAGCGTAGGTGCAGTTCGGGCCAATGAGCAGTTCTTC. J is TRBJ2-1 and V is TRBV9; no definite D call. Between the trimmed V and J ends, which lost 0 bases and 6 bases, there was a span of 13 bases. Germline-derived CDR1 and CDR2 are SGDLS and YYNGEE. This CDR3 comprises 15 residues.

Only a few counts were recorded for this clonotype. The chain is built from TRBV3-1 and TRBJ2-1; 9 bases match TRBD2. Trimming removed 4 bases from V and 9 bases from J; junction bases left unmatched: 16. CDR3 size: 17 residues. CDR1 and CDR2 from the germline V gene are LGHDT and YNNKEL (reference sequence). CDR3 loop: CASSPVGQREDEGEQFF. The CDR3 nucleotides read TGTGCCAGCAGCCCGGTTGGGCAGCGGGAGGATGAAGGTGAGCAGTTCTTC.

The table lists this clonotype with a few counts. The rearrangement joins TRBV4-2 to TRBJ1-3; 8 bases fit TRBD1. The V gene's germline CDR1 is LGHNA and CDR2 YNFKEQ. This CDR3 is built from 18 residues. Trimming cost V 4 bases and J 3 bases; bases outside gene matches: 14. This chain's CDR3 is CASSPLTGEVRYGNTIYF. CDR3 in DNA: TGTGCCAGCAGCCCCCTGACAGGGGAAGTTCGGTATGGAAACACCATATATTTT.

Written as DNA, the CDR3 is TGCGCCAGCAGCCAACTGATCGGCGTACAGGGAGACTATGGCTACACCTTC. Translated: CASSQLIGVQGDYGYTF. The genes are TRBV4-1 and TRBJ1-2; TRBD1 might be the D (6 bases). This CDR3 is 17 amino acids long. CDR1 and CDR2 from the germline V gene are MGHRA and YSYEKL. V gave up 2 bases and J gave up 3 bases, with 19 bases separating them.

This clonotype appeared a single time. This may arise from a read error, as a much more abundant clone is one base away. V is TRBV7-9 and J is TRBJ2-1, with TRBD2 matching 7 bases. The CDR3 runs to 14 residues. V was pared by 5 bases and J by 9 bases, with 10 bases of the junction left unmatched. Germline lookup yields CDR1 SEHNR and CDR2 FQNEAQ (reference sequence). The CDR3: CASSLGGPLVEQFF. As DNA, the CDR3 is TGTGCCAGCAGCCTGGGAGGGCCGTTGGTTGAGCAGTTCTTC.

In DNA form, the CDR3 reads TGTGCCAGCAGCCTCCAGGGGTCTAGCAATCAGCCCCAGCATTTT. It translates to CASSLQGSSNQPQHF. This sequence joins TRBV7-9 and TRBJ1-5; TRBD1 is a possible D gene (6 bases). CDR1 and CDR2 from the germline V gene are SEHNR and FQNEAQ (reference sequence). V gave up 5 bases and J gave up 0 bases, with 11 bases separating them. This CDR3 is built from 15 residues.

The rearrangement links TRBV29-1 to TRBJ2-3; a possible D gene is TRBD2 (6 bases). V lost 4 bases and J lost 6, with 14 bases in between. CDR3 size: 13 residues. CDR1 SQVTM and CDR2 ANQGSEA come from the germline V gene. CDR3 sequence reads: CSVAGTGGDTQYF. The CDR3 DNA follows: TGCAGCGTTGCCGGGACCGGAGGGGATACGCAGTATTTT.